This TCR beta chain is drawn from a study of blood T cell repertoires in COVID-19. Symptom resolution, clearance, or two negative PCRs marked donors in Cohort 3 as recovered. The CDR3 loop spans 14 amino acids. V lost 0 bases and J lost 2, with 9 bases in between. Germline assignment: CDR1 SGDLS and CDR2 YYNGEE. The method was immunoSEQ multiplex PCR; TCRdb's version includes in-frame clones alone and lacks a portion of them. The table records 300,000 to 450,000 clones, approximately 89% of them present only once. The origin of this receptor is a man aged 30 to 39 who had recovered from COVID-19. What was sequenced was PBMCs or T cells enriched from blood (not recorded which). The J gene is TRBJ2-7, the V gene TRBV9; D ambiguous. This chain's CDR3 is CASSVEQYPYEQYF. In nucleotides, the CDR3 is TGTGCCAGCAGCGTAGAACAGTACCCCTACGAGCAGTACTTC.